What follows describes a single TCR beta chain. Its antigen is as yet unknown. Germline V CDR1 and CDR2: LNHNV, YYDKDF (reference sequence). CDR3 length equals 12 residues. V was clipped by 3 bases and J by 7 bases, with 9 bases between them. Produced via immunoSEQ multiplex PCR; TCRdb's table is partial and in-frame only. Among some 46,000 clones listed, roughly 80% were seen once. This entry belongs to a study of radiotherapy plus CTLA-4 blockade in lung cancer. The study, taken as a whole, reports: Early blood T cell clone dynamics reportedly forecast response best, with interferon-beta. Researchers report tumor-derived TCR clones expanding in blood after radiotherapy plus ipilimumab.

The sequencing here drew on peripheral blood, taken from a patient treated with radiotherapy plus ipilimumab. This rearrangement joins TRBV15 to TRBJ1-1; perhaps TRBD1 as D (6 bases). This TCR derives from a human donor with non-small cell lung cancer whose response to radiotherapy plus ipilimumab could not be evaluated. CDR3 DNA: TGTGCCACCAGCAGCCAGGGGAATGAAGCTTTCTTT. Its translation: CATSSQGNEAFF.